These T cell receptor beta chains were read from a single sample in a study of T cell repertoires in cytomegalovirus infection. MiXCR, applied by TCRdb to the reads, yields one record per CDR3 protein. The data hold 230,000 or so distinct CDR3 sequences, with about 18% observed a single time. Sequencing was carried out using CD8+ T cells from PBMCs. These receptors were obtained from a human donor in good health (CMV status not recorded). Some clones in this sample may be carry-over from other donors' samples. CDR3s include the opening cysteine and the closing phenylalanine or tryptophan. D genes are given only for firm matches. Expanded clones are given a class, and other clones once, few, many or no size at all.

d_call,clone_size,cdr3_length,j_call,v_call,cdr3_nt,cdr3_aa
NA,NA,12,TRBJ2-7,TRBV12-3/TRBV12-4,TGTGCCAGCAGTTACAGTAGATACGAGCAGTACTTC,CASSYSRYEQYF
NA,many,15,TRBJ1-5,TRBV7-9,TGTGCCAGCAGCTCGGGGTCGGGGGGCAATCAGCCCCAGCATTTT,CASSSGSGGNQPQHF
NA,NA,16,TRBJ2-3,TRBV12-5,TGTGCTAGTGGTTTTACCGCAGGGACTAGCACAGATACGCAGTATTTT,CASGFTAGTSTDTQYF
NA,NA,12,TRBJ2-5,TRBV12-3/TRBV12-4,TGTGCCAGCAGTCTGAACCAAGAGACCCAGTACTTC,CASSLNQETQYF
TRBD1,many,16,TRBJ2-1,TRBV27,TGTGCCAGCAGCCGACGTCCCGGGACAGGGTCGGGTGAGCAGTTCTTC,CASSRRPGTGSGEQFF
NA,many,16,TRBJ1-1,TRBV20-1,TGCAGTGCTGGACAACGGAGGTACGGGGAGGCTCAGGAAGCTTTCTTT,CSAGQRRYGEAQEAFF
TRBD2,many,17,TRBJ2-1,TRBV12-3/TRBV12-4,TGTGCCAGCAGTCCGACGACTAGCGGGGGGCCTCGTTCTGAGCAGTTCTTC,CASSPTTSGGPRSEQFF
TRBD1,NA,15,TRBJ2-3,TRBV20-1,TGCAGTGCTAGTCGGGACGACAGGGTTCATCATACGCAGTATTTT,CSASRDDRVHHTQYF
NA,few,15,TRBJ2-3,TRBV27,TGTGCCAGCAGTTTATTTCGAAGTAGCACAGATACGCAGTATTTT,CASSLFRSSTDTQYF
NA,few,13,TRBJ2-7,TRBV7-9,TGTGCCAGCAGCTTAGCGGAGTCCTACGAGCAGTACTTC,CASSLAESYEQYF
NA,NA,18,TRBJ1-5,TRBV2,TGTGCCAGCAAGGGAAACAGGGAGGGCTCCTATAGCAATCAGCCCCAGCATTTT,CASKGNREGSYSNQPQHF
NA,few,17,TRBJ1-1,TRBV12-3/TRBV12-4,TGTGCCAGCAGTTTGGCTCGGTGGAGGGAGGGGGACACTGAAGCTTTCTTT,CASSLARWREGDTEAFF
TRBD1,once,16,TRBJ2-7,TRBV2,TGTGCCAGCAGCGGCCCTGACAGGGGGAGCTCCTACGAGCAGTACTTC,CASSGPDRGSSYEQYF
TRBD1,many,19,TRBJ1-4,TRBV7-2,TGTGCCAGCAGCTCCCTCCGCGGACAGGGCCTAACAGAGGAAGAAAAACTGTTTTTT,CASSSLRGQGLTEEEKLFF
NA,many,15,TRBJ1-3,TRBV4-1,TGCGCCAGCGCCGGGACAACCACCTCTGGAAACACCATATATTTT,CASAGTTTSGNTIYF
NA,NA,14,TRBJ1-1,TRBV6-5,TGTGCCAGCAGCCCGGGGCCAGGGAACACTGAAGCTTTCTTT,CASSPGPGNTEAFF
NA,few,13,TRBJ1-5,TRBV7-2,TGTGCCAGCAGCTTATGGGAAAATCAGCCCCAGCATTTT,CASSLWENQPQHF